One TCR beta chain is described in this entry. The data are from a study of shared T cell receptors in the human thymus. CDR3 length equals 18 residues. Germline-derived CDR1 and CDR2 are SGHRS and YFSETQ. The V gene end was trimmed by 0 bases and the J gene end by 4 bases; junction bases not matched to a gene: 5. Some clones are missing from TCRdb's copy, which holds only in-frame ones; the method was immunoSEQ multiplex PCR. The data contain some 660,000 clones, around 87% of them singletons. These data also featured in a second study, about human thymus T cells. Turning to that study: Resections that were taken during corrective heart surgery supplied the thymus tissue. In unrelated individuals, thymic repertoires overlapped highly, according to related research.

The chain joins TRBV5-1 to TRBJ2-3; TRBD2 aligns across 16 bases. Sequenced material: thymocytes. This sequence was found in a boy less than two years old with a congenital heart defect. The CDR3 protein is CASSLGGTSGRASDTQYF. The CDR3 DNA reads as TGCGCCAGCAGCTTGGGGGGGACTAGCGGGAGGGCCTCAGATACGCAGTATTTT.